Below, one T cell receptor (beta chain) is given with its context. Its matching antigen is unknown. Assay: immunoSEQ multiplex PCR; the TCRdb copy retains only in-frame clones and omits some. The table includes tens of thousands of clones, about 88% detected once. This sample stems from a study of OX40 agonist ivuxolimab in advanced cancers. The wider study: People in dose escalation had one of these cancers: hepatocellular carcinoma, melanoma, renal cell or head and neck cancer. Those enrolled were about 80% male, with a mean age of about 60 years and ages from roughly 20 to 85. General study results and limits: Partial responders receiving 0.1-3.0 mg/kg showed among the lowest clonal expansion.

V was clipped by 5 bases and J by 4 bases, with 17 bases between them. CDR1 and CDR2 (germline): LGHNA, YNFKEQ. CDR3 length: 16 residues. The sequence was obtained from an adult with an advanced solid tumor such as melanoma, head and neck, liver or kidney cancer. This sequence joins TRBV4-2 and TRBJ2-2; D gene ambiguous. The sample consisted of CD4+ or CD8+ T cells sorted from blood, taken in a trial of the OX40 agonist ivuxolimab. The CDR3 bases are TGTGCCAGCAGCTTGGCGTTTGGCAGCCGCACCGGGGAGCTGTTTTTT. It yields the protein CASSLAFGSRTGELFF.